The text below deals with one T cell receptor (beta chain). The CDR3 runs to 21 residues. V dropped 11 bases and J dropped 3; count of bases not matched to a gene: 25. The data were obtained in a study of blood T cell repertoires in COVID-19. Study at large: The United States, Italy and Spain provided the acute and convalescent COVID-19 samples. PBMCs, B-cell-depleted T cells, or T cells were the source of the cDNA or gDNA that made up the material.

TCRdb's copy holds only in-frame clones and misses some; the assay was immunoSEQ multiplex PCR. The data hold about 140,000 clones, with over 75% observed a single time. This chain connects TRBV6-7 to TRBJ2-7; 16 bases map to TRBD2. TRBV6-7 is designated an ORF whose function remains uncertain. The specimen was peripheral blood. The TCR originated in an older woman with active COVID-19. Here the CDR3 reads CASLGATPGTSGRASFYEQYF. In nucleotides, the CDR3 is TGTGCCTCGTTAGGGGCTACCCCCGGGACTAGCGGGAGGGCCTCTTTCTACGAGCAGTACTTC.